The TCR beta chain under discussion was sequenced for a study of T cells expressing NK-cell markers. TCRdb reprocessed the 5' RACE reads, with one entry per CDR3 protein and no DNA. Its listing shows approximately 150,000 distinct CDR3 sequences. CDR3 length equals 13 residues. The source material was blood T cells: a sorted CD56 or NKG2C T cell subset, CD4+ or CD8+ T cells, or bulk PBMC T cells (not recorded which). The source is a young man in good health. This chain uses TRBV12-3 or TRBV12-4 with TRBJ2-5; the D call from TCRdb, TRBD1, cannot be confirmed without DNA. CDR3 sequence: CASSFEGLETQYF.